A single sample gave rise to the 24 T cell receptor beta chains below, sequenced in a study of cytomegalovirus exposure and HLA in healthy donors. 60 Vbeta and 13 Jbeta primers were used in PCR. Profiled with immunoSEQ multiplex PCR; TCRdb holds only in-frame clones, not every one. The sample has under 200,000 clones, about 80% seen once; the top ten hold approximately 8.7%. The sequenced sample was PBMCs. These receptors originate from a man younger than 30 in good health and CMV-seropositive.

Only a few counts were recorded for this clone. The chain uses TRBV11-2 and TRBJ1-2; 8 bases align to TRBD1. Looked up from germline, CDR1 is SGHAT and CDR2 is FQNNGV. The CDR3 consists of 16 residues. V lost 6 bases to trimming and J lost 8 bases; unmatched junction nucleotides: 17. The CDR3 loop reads CASRPIRDRTYWGYTF. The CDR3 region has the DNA TGTGCCAGCAGACCAATCCGGGACAGGACGTATTGGGGCTACACCTTC.

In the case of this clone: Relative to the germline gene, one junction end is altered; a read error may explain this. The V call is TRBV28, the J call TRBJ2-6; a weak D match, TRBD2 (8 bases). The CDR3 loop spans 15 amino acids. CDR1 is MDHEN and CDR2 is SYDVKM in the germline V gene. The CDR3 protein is CASSEGAAGANVLTF. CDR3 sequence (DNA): TGTGCCAGCAGTGAGGGGGCAGCGGGGGCCAATGTCCTGACTTTC.

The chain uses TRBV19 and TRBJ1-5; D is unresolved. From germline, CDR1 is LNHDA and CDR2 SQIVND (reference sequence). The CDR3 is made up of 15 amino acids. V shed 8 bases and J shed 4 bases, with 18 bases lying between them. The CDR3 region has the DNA TGTGCCAGTTCACCCCCCCTAGGTTGGAATCAGCCCCAGCATTTT. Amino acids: CASSPPLGWNQPQHF. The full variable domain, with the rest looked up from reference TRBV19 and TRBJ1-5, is DGGITQSPKYLFRKEGQNVTLSCEQNLNHDAMYWYRQDPGQGLRLIYYSQIVNDFQKGDIAEGYSVSREKKESFPLTVTSAQKNPTAFYLCASSPPLGWNQPQHFGDGTRLSIL.

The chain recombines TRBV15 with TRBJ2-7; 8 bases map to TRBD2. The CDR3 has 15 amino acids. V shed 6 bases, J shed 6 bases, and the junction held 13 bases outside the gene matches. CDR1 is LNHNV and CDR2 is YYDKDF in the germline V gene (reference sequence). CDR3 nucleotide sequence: TGTGCCACCAGGGTTGCCGGGACTAGAAATTCCGAGCAGTACTTC. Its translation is CATRVAGTRNSEQYF. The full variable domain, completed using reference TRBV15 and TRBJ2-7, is DAMVIQNPRYQVTQFGKPVTLSCSQTLNHNVMYWYQQKSSQAPKLLFHYYDKDFNNEADTPDNFQSRRPNTSFCFLDIRSPGLGDTAMYLCATRVAGTRNSEQYFGPGTRLTVT.

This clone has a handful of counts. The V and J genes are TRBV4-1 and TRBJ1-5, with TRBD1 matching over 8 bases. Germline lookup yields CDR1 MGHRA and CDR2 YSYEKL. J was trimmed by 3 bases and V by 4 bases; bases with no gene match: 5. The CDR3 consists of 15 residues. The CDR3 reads CASSPTGANNQPQHF. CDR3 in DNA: TGCGCCAGCAGCCCGACAGGGGCAAACAATCAGCCCCAGCATTTT.

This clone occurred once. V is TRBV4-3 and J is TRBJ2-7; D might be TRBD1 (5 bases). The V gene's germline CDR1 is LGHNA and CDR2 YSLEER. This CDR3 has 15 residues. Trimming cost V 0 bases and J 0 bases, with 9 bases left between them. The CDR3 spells CASSQDQGLSYEQYF. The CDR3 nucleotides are TGCGCCAGCAGCCAAGATCAGGGCCTCTCCTACGAGCAGTACTTC.

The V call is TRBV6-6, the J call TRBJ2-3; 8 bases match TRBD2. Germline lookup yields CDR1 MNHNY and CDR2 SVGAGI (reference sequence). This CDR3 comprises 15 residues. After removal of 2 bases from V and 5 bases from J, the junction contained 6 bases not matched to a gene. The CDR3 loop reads CASSYRAGVGDTQYF. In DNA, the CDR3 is TGTGCCAGCAGTTACCGAGCGGGAGTGGGAGATACGCAGTATTTT.

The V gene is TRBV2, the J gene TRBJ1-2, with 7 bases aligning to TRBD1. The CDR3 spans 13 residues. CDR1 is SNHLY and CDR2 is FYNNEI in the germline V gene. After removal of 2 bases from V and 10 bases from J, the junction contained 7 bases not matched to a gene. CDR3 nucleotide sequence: TGTGCCAGCAGTGAACGGGCAGGGGGTATCTACACCTTC. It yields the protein CASSERAGGIYTF.

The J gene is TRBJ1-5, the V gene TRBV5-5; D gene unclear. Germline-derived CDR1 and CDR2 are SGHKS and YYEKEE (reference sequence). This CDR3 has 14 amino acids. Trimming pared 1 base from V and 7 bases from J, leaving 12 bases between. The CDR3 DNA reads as TGTGCCAGCAGCTTGCTCCGGGGTGGGCAGCCCCAGCATTTT. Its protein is CASSLLRGGQPQHF.

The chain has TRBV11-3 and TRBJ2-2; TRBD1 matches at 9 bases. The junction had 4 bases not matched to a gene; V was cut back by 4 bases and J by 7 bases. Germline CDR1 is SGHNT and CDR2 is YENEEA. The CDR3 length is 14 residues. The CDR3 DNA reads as TGTGCCAGCAGCTCGGGACAGGGCGGCGGGGAGCTGTTTTTT. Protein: CASSSGQGGGELFF.

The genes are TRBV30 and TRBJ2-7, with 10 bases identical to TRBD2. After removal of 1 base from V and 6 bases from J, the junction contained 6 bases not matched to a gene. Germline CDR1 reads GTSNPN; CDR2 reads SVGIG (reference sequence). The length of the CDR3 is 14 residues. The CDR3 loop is CAWSGSGRVSEQYF. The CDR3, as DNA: TGTGCCTGGAGTGGAAGCGGGAGGGTTAGCGAGCAGTACTTC.

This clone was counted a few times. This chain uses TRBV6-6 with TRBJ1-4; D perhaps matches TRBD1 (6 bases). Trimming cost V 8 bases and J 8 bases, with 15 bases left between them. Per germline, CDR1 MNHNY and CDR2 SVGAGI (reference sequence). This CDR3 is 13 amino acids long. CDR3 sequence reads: CASRSGGREKLFF. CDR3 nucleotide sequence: TGTGCCAGCCGTTCGGGGGGCCGGGAAAAACTGTTTTTT.

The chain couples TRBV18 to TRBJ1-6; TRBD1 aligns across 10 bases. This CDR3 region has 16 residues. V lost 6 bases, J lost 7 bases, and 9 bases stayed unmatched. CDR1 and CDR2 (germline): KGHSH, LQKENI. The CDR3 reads CASSDRTGGQNSPLHF. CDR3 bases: TGTGCCAGCTCCGACAGGACAGGGGGGCAAAATTCACCCCTCCACTTT.

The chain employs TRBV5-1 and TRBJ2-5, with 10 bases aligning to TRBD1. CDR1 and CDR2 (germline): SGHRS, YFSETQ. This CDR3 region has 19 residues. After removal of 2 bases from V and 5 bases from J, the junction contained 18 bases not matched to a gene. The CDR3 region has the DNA TGCGCCAGCAGCTTCAAGATCCGGGACAGGGGATTTAAGGGGGAGACCCAGTACTTC. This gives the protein CASSFKIRDRGFKGETQYF.

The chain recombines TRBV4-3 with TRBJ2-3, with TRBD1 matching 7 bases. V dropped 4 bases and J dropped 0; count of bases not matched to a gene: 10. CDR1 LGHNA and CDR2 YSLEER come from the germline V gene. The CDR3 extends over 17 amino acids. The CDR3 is CASSPNGQVGSTDTQYF. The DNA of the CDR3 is TGCGCCAGCAGCCCTAACGGACAGGTTGGCAGCACAGATACGCAGTATTTT.

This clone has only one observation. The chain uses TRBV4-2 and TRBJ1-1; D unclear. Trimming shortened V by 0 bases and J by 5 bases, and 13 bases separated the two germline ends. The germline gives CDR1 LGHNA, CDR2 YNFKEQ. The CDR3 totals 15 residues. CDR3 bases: TGTGCCAGCAGCCAAGATAATGACGGGTGGACTGAAGCTTTCTTT. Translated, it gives CASSQDNDGWTEAFF.

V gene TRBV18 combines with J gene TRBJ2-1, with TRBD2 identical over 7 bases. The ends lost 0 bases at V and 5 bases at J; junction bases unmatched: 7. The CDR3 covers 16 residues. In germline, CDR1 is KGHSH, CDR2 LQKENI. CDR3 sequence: CASSPPEGGGNNEQFF. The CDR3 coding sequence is TGTGCCAGCTCACCACCTGAGGGCGGGGGAAACAATGAGCAGTTCTTC.

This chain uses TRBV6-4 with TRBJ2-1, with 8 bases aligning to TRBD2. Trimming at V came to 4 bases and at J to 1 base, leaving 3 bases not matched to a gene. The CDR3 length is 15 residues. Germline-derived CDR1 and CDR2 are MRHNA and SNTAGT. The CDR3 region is CASSASGLSYNEQFF. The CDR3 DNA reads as TGTGCCAGCAGTGCTAGCGGGCTATCCTACAATGAGCAGTTCTTC.

The CDR3 reads CASSLAPGTIYF. CDR3 nucleotide sequence: TGTGCCAGCAGCTTAGCGCCCGGCACCATATATTTT. The chain uses TRBV7-9 and TRBJ1-3; D unresolved. The V end was cut by 0 bases, the J end by 9 bases, with 6 bases between. Germline V gene lookup returns CDR1 SEHNR and CDR2 FQNEAQ (reference sequence). CDR3 length: 12 amino acids. The entire variable domain, with the rest obtained from reference TRBV7-9 and TRBJ1-3, is as follows: DTGVSQNPRHKITKRGQNVTFRCDPISEHNRLYWYRQTLGQGPEFLTYFQNEAQLEKSRLLSDRFSAERPKGSFSTLEIQRTEQGDSAMYLCASSLAPGTIYFGEGSWLTVV.

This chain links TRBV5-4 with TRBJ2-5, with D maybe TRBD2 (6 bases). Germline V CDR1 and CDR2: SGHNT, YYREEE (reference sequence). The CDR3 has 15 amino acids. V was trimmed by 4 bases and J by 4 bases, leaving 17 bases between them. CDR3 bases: TGTGCCAGCAGCCACGGGACCCCCGGGGGAGAGACCCAGTACTTC. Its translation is CASSHGTPGGETQYF.

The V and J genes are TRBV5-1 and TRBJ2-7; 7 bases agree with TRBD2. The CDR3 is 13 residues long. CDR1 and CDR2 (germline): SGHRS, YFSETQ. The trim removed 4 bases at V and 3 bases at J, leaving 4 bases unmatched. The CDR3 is CASSKGTNYEQYF. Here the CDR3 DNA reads TGCGCCAGCAGCAAAGGGACTAACTACGAGCAGTACTTC.

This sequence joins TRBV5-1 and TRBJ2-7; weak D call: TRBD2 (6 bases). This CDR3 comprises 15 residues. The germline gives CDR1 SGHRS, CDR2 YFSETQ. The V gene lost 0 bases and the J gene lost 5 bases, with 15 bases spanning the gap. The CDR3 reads CASSLARGKGDEQYF. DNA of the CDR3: TGCGCCAGCAGCTTGGCACGGGGGAAAGGGGACGAGCAGTACTTC. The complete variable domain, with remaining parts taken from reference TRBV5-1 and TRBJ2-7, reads KAGVTQTPRYLIKTRGQQVTLSCSPISGHRSVSWYQQTPGQGLQFLFEYFSETQRNKGNFPGRFSGRQFSNSRSEMNVSTLELGDSALYLCASSLARGKGDEQYFGPGTRLTVT.

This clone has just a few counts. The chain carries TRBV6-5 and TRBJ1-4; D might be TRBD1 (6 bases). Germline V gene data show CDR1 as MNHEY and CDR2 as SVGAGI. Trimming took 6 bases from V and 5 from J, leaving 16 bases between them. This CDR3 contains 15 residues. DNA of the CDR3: TGTGCCAGCAGGCGGGGGCCCGAGGAAAATGAAAAACTGTTTTTT. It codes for CASRRGPEENEKLFF.

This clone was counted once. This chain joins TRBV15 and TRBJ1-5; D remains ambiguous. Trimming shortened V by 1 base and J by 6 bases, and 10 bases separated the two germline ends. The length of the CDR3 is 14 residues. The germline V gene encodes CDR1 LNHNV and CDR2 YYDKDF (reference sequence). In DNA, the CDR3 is TGTGCCACCAGCAGAGGATCTCTGGCTCAGCCCCAGCATTTT. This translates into CATSRGSLAQPQHF.